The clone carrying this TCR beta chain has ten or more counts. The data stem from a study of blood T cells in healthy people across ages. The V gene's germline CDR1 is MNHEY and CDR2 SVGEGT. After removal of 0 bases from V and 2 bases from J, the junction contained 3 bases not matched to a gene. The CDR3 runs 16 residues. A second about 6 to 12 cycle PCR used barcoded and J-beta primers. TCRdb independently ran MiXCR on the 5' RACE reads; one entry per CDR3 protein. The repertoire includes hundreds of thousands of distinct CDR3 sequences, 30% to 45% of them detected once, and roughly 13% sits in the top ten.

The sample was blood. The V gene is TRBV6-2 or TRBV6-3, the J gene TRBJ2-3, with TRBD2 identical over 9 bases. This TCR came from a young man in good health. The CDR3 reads CASSYSTSGLTDTQYF. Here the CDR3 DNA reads TGTGCCAGCAGTTACTCGACTAGCGGACTCACAGATACGCAGTATTTT.